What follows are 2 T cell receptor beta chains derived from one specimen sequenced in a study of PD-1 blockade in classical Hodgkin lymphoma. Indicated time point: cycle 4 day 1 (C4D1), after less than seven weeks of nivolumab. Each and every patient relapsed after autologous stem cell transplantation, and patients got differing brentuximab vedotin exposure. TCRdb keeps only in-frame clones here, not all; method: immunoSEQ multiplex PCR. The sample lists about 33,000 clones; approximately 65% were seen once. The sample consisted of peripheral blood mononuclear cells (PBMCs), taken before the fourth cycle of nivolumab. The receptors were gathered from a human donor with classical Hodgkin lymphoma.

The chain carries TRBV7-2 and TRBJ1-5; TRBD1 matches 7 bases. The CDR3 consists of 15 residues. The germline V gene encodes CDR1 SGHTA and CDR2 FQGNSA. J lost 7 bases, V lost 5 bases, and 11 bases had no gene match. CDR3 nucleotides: TGTGCCAGCAGCCCAGGGGGGGGGTCAGGCCAGCCCCAGCATTTT. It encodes CASSPGGGSGQPQHF.

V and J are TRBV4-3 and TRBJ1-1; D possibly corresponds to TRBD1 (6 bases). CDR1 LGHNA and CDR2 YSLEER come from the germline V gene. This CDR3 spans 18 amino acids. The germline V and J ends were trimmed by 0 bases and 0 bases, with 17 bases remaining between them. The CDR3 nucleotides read TGCGCCAGCAGCCAAGATACTCAAGGAGGGGGGGTGAACACTGAAGCTTTCTTT. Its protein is CASSQDTQGGGVNTEAFF.